These T cell receptor beta chains were read from a single sample in a study of OX40 agonist ivuxolimab in advanced cancers. The assay was immunoSEQ multiplex PCR, and TCRdb's table has in-frame clones only and misses some. The sample has about 93,000 clones, about 91% seen once; the top ten hold 0.45% to 0.6%. Sequenced material: CD4+ or CD8+ T cells sorted from blood, taken in a trial of the OX40 agonist ivuxolimab. The origin of the receptors is an adult with an advanced solid tumor such as melanoma, head and neck, liver or kidney cancer. Both conserved end residues are part of each CDR3. D genes are given only for firm matches. Part of the rows lack a size; the others show once, few, many or a class for expanded clones.

D | J | V | size | CDR3 | DNA
. | TRBJ2-5 | TRBV2 | . | CASRRETQYF | TGTGCCTCCCGGCGGGAGACCCAGTACTTC
. | TRBJ1-1 | TRBV29-1 | once | CSVANRDTEAFF | TGCAGCGTTGCTAACAGGGACACTGAAGCTTTCTTT
. | TRBJ2-7 | TRBV7-8 | . | CASSLETGRANEQYF | TGTGCCAGCAGCTTAGAAACAGGGAGGGCGAACGAGCAGTACTTC
. | TRBJ1-1 | TRBV6-5 | . | CASSVQTVNTEAFF | TGTGCCAGCAGTGTCCAGACAGTAAACACTGAAGCTTTCTTT
. | TRBJ2-7 | TRBV6-5 | . | CASSYGQGGEQYF | TGTGCCAGCAGTTACGGTCAGGGGGGCGAGCAGTACTTC
. | TRBJ1-1 | TRBV29-1 | . | CSVATGGGHTEAFF | TGCAGCGTTGCTACCGGGGGGGGACATACTGAAGCTTTCTTT
TRBD2 | TRBJ2-3 | TRBV19 | . | CASTSPGLAVDTQYF | TGTGCCAGTACCTCCCCGGGACTAGCGGTAGATACGCAGTATTTT
. | TRBJ1-2 | TRBV6-5 | . | CASRLGVGGYTF | TGTGCCAGCAGGTTAGGGGTAGGCGGCTACACCTTC
TRBD2 | TRBJ2-7 | TRBV6-5 | . | CASRESGTSGYEQYF | TGTGCCAGCAGAGAGTCCGGGACTAGCGGCTACGAGCAGTACTTC
TRBD2 | TRBJ2-3 | TRBV2 | . | CASSVGGGGTDTQYF | TGTGCCAGCAGTGTGGGCGGGGGGGGCACAGATACGCAGTATTTT
TRBD2 | TRBJ2-1 | TRBV29-1 | . | CSVRSSGEFNEQFF | TGCAGCGTCCGCTCTAGCGGGGAGTTCAATGAGCAGTTCTTC
. | TRBJ1-4 | TRBV9 | . | CASSATLRSNEKLFF | TGTGCCAGCAGCGCTACGCTCCGCTCTAATGAAAAACTGTTTTTT
TRBD2 | TRBJ2-7 | TRBV30 | . | CAWTPGGAPRYEQYF | TGTGCCTGGACCCCGGGAGGGGCCCCTCGGTACGAGCAGTACTTC
TRBD1 | TRBJ1-2 | TRBV6-1 | . | CASSALEGGGSGYTF | TGTGCCAGCAGTGCACTCGAAGGGGGCGGCTCGGGCTACACCTTC
TRBD1 | TRBJ2-7 | TRBV6-1 | . | CASSESGQGSYEQYF | TGTGCCAGCAGTGAAAGCGGACAGGGGTCCTACGAGCAGTACTTC
. | TRBJ1-2 | TRBV6-5 | . | CASSYSGTTKTNGYTF | TGTGCCAGCAGTTACAGTGGTACTACAAAGACTAATGGCTACACCTTC
. | TRBJ2-5 | TRBV21-1 | . | CASSKIGSPYQETQYF | TGTGCCAGCAGCAAAATCGGGTCGCCGTACCAAGAGACCCAGTACTTC
TRBD2 | TRBJ2-7 | TRBV30 | . | CAWAGGGLRSYEQYF | TGTGCCTGGGCAGGCGGGGGTCTCCGCTCCTACGAGCAGTACTTC
. | TRBJ2-6 | TRBV6-5 | . | CASSRSTPANVLTF | TGTGCCAGCAGTCGATCCACTCCGGCCAACGTCCTGACTTTC
TRBD1 | TRBJ1-2 | TRBV18 | . | CASSPTGDPSGYGYTF | TGTGCCAGCTCTCCTACAGGGGACCCGTCAGGCTATGGCTACACCTTC
. | TRBJ1-2 | TRBV7-9 | . | CASGSYGYTF | TGTGCCAGTGGATCATATGGCTACACCTTC
. | TRBJ1-3 | TRBV6-1 | . | CASSVDVLDGNTIYF | TGTGCCAGCAGTGTGGATGTACTTGATGGAAACACCATATATTTT
. | TRBJ2-1 | TRBV7-3 | . | CASSLPSLNEQFF | TGTGCCAGCAGCTTACCCAGTTTGAATGAGCAGTTCTTC
. | TRBJ1-2 | TRBV5-6 | . | CASSLGGFNYGYTF | TGTGCCAGCAGCTTGGGGGGATTTAACTATGGCTACACCTTC
. | TRBJ1-3 | TRBV27 | . | CASSLEGFSGNTIYF | TGTGCCAGCAGTTTGGAGGGGTTCTCTGGAAACACCATATATTTT
. | TRBJ1-2 | TRBV30 | . | CAGSGLYYGYTF | TGTGCCGGATCGGGCCTATACTATGGCTACACCTTC